This T cell receptor (beta chain) was profiled in a study of somatic mutations in cytotoxic T cells in rheumatoid arthritis. J lost 3 bases, V lost 1 base, and 20 bases had no gene match. Germline V gene lookup returns CDR1 SGHVS and CDR2 FQNEAQ. The CDR3 covers 21 residues. The table came from immunoSEQ multiplex PCR; TCRdb's copy has only in-frame clones and leaves some out. This table holds more than 10,000 clones, about 77% found once. The rearrangement links TRBV7-8 to TRBJ2-1; 8 nucleotides line up with TRBD2. The sequenced material came from CD8+ T cells sorted from blood. The sequence was collected from an adult with rheumatoid arthritis. The CDR3 loop is CASSLVAPRTTGTSFYNEQFF. Here the CDR3 DNA reads TGTGCCAGCAGCTTAGTGGCCCCGCGGACAACCGGGACTAGTTTCTACAATGAGCAGTTCTTC.